This T cell receptor beta chain came from a study of blood T cells in healthy people across ages. About the research overall: Capturing about one barcoded beta molecule per two T cells was achieved by template switching.

A sample-barcoded 5' primer and a J-beta primer mix were used in a second PCR of roughly 6 to 11 cycles. From the 5' RACE reads, TCRdb called clonotypes with MiXCR, one entry per CDR3 protein. In the table there are about 970,000 distinct CDR3 sequences, about 53% of which are singletons. This clonotype originated in a woman in her fifties or sixties in good health. Source material: blood.

DNA of the CDR3: TGCAGTGCTAGAGATTCAGGGAGTAGCAAGTCCTACGAGCAGTACTTC. Translation gives CSARDSGSSKSYEQYF. The V gene is TRBV20-1, the J gene TRBJ2-7, with D possibly being TRBD1 or TRBD2 (5 bases each). The germline CDR1 and CDR2 sequences are DFQATT and SNEGSKA (reference sequence). The CDR3 consists of 16 residues. Trimming took 0 bases from V and 1 from J, leaving 16 bases between them.